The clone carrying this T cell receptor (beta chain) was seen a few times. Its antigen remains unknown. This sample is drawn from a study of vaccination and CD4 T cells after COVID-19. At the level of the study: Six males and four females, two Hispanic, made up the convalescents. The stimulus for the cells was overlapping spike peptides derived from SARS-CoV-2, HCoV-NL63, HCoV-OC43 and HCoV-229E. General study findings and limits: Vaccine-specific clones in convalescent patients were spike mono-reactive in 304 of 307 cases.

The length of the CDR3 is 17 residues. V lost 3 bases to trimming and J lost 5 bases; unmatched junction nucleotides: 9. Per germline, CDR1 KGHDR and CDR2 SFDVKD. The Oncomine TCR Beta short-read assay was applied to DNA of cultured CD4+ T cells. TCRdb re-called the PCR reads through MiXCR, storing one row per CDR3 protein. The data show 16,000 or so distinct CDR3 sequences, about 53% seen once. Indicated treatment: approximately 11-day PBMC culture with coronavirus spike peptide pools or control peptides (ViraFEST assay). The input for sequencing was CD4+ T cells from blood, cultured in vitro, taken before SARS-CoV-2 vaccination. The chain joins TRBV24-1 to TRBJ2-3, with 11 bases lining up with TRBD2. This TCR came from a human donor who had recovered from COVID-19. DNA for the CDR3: TGTGCCACCAGTGATCCAAACCTAGCGGGAGGAAGAGATACGCAGTATTTT. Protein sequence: CATSDPNLAGGRDTQYF.